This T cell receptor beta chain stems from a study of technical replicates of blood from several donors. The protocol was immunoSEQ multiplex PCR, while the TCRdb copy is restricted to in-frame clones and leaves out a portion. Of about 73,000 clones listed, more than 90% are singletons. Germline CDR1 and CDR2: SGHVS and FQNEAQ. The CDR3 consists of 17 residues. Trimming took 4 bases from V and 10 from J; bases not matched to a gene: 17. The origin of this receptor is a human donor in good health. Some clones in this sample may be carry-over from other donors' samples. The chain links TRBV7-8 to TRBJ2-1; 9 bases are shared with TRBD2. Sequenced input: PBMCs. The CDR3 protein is CASSSNWRGGRGNEQFF. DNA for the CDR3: TGTGCCAGCAGCTCCAATTGGCGGGGGGGTAGGGGGAACGAGCAGTTCTTC. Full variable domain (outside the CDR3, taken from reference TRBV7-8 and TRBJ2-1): GAGVSQSPRYKVAKRGQDVALRCDPISGHVSLFWYQQALGQGPEFLTYFQNEAQLDKSGLPSDRFFAERPEGSVSTLKIQRTQQEDSAVYLCASSSNWRGGRGNEQFFGPGTRLTVL.